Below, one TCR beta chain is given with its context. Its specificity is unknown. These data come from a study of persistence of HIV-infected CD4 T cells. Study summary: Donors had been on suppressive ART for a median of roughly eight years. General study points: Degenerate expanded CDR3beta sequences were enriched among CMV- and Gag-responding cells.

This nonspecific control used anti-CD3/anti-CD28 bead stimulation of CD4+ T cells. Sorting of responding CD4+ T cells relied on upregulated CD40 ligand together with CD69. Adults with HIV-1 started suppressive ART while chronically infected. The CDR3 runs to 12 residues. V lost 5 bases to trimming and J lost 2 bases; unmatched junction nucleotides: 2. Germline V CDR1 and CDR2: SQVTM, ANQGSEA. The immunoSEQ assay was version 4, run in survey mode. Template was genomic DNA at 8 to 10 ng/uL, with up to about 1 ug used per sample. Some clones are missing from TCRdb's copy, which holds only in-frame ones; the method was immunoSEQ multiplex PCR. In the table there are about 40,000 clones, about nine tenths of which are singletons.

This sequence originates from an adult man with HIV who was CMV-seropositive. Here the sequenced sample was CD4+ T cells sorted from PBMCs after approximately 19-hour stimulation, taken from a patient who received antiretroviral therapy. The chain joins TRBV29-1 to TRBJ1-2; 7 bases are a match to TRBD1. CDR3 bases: TGCAGCGTTAAGACAGGGAACTATGGCTACACCTTC. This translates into CSVKTGNYGYTF.